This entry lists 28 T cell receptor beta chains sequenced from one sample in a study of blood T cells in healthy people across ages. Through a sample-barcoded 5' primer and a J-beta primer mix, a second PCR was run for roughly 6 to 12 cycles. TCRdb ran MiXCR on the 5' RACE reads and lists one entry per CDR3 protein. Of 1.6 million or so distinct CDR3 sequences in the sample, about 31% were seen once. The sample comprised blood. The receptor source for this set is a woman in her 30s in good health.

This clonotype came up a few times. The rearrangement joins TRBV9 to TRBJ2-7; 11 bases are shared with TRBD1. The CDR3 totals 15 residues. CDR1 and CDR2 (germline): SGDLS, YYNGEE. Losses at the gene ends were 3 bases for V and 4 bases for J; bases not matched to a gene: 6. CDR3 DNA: TGTGCCAGCAGCGCAGGACAGGGGGCCCAGTACGAGCAGTACTTC. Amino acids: CASSAGQGAQYEQYF. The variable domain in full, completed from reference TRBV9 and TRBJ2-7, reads DSGVTQTPKHLITATGQRVTLRCSPRSGDLSVYWYQQSLDQGLQFLIQYYNGEERAKGNILERFSAQQFPDLHSELNLSSLELGDSALYFCASSAGQGAQYEQYFGPGTRLTVT.

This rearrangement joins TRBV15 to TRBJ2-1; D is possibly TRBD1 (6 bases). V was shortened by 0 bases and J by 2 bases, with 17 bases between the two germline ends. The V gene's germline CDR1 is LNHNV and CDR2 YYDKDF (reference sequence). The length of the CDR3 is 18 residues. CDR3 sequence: CATSRDPLRTATYNEQFF. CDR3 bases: TGTGCCACCAGCAGAGATCCCCTCCGGACAGCCACCTACAATGAGCAGTTCTTC.

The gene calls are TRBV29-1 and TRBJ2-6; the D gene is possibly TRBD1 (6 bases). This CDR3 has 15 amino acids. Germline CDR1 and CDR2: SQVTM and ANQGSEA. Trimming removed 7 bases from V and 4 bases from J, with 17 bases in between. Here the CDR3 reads CSARLTGRGANVLTF. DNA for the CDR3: TGCAGCGCTCGACTCACAGGGCGAGGGGCCAACGTCCTGACTTTC.

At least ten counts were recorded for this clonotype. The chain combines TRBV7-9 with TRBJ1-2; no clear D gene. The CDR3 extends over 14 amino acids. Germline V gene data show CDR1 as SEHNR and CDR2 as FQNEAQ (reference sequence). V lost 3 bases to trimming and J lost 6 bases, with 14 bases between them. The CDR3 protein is CASSFTNVLDGYTF. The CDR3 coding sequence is TGTGCCAGCAGCTTTACTAATGTCCTTGATGGCTACACCTTC.

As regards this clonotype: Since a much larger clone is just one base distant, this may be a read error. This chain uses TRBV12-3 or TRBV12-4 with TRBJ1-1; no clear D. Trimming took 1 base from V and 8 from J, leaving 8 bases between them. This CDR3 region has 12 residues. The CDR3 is CASSLVGIEAFF. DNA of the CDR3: TGTGCCAGCAGTTTAGTGGGAATAGAAGCTTTCTTT.

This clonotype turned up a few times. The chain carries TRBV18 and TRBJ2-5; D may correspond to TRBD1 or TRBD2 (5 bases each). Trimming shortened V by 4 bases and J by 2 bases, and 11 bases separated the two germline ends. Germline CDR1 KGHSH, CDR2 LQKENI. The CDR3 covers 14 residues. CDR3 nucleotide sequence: TGTGCCAGCTCACAGATCAGGGAGCAAGAGACCCAGTACTTC. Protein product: CASSQIREQETQYF.

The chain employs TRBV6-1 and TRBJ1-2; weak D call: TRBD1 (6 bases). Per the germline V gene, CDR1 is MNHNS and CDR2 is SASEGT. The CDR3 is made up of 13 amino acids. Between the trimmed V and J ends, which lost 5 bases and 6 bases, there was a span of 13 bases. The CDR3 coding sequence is TGTGCCAGCAGTCCCGGAGGGGGGGATGGCTACACCTTC. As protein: CASSPGGGDGYTF.

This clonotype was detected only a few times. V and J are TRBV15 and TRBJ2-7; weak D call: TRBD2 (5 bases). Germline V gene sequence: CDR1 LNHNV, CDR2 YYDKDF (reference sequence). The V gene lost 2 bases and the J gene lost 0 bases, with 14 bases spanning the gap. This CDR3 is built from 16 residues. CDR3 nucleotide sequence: TGTGCCACCAGCAGAAAGCGGAGTCCCTTCTCCTACGAGCAGTACTTC. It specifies CATSRKRSPFSYEQYF.

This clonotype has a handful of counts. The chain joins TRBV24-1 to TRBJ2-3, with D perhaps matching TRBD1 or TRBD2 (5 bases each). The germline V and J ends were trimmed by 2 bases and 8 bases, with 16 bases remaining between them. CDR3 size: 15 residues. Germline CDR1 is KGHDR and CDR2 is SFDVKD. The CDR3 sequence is CATSDSGPKKGTQYF. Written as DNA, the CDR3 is TGTGCCACCAGTGATTCGGGACCGAAGAAAGGTACGCAGTATTTT.

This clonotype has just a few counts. CDR3 amino acids: CASSTRDTRELAKNIQYF. The DNA of the CDR3 is TGTGCCAGCAGCACCCGGGACACCCGAGAGTTAGCCAAAAACATTCAGTACTTC. The chain carries TRBV21-1 and TRBJ2-4; the table's D call of TRBD1 was not tested on the DNA. TRBV21-1 is noted as a pseudogene. The length of the CDR3 is 18 residues.

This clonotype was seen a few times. CDR3 nucleotide sequence: TGCGCCAGCACCAAGCTGGGCGGGGCTCCAACAGAGACCCAGTACTTC. Its protein is CASTKLGGAPTETQYF. The chain combines TRBV5-1 with TRBJ2-5, with D tentatively TRBD2 (6 bases). CDR1 is SGHRS and CDR2 is YFSETQ in the germline V gene. V was clipped by 6 bases and J by 4 bases, with 22 bases between them. This CDR3 is 16 amino acids long.

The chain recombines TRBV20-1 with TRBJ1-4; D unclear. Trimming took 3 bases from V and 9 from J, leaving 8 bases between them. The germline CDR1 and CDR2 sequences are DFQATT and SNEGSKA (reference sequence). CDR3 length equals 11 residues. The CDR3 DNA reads TGCAGTGCTAGTATACCCAAAAAACTGTTTTTT. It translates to CSASIPKKLFF.

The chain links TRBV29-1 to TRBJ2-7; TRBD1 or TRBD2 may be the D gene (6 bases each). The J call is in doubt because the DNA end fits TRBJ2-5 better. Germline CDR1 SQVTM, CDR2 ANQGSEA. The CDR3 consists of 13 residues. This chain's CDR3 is CSVDGRGAPTQYF. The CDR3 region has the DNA TGCAGCGTTGACGGTAGGGGGGCCCCGACCCAGTACTTC.

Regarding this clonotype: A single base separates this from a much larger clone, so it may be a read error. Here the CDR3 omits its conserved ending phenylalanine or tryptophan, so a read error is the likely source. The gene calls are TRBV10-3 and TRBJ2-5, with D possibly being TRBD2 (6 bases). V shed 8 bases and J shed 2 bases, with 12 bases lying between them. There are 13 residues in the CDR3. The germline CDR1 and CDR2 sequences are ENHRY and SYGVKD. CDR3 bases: TGTGCCATCTTGAGGGAGGATCAAGAGACCCAGTACGTC. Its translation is CAILREDQETQYV.

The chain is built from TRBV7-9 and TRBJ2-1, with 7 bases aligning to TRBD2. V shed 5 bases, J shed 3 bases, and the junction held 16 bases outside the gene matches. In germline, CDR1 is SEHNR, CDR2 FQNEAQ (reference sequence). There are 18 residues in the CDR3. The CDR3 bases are TGTGCCAGCAGCCACTTAAGCCTAGCGGAGACCTACTACAATGAGCAGTTCTTC. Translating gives CASSHLSLAETYYNEQFF.

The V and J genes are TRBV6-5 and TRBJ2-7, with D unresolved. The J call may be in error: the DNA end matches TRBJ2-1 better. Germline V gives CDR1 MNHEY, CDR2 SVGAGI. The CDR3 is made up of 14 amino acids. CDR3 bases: TGTGCCAGCAGTTACACCGGCCTAACCTACGAGCAGTTCTTC. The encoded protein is CASSYTGLTYEQFF.

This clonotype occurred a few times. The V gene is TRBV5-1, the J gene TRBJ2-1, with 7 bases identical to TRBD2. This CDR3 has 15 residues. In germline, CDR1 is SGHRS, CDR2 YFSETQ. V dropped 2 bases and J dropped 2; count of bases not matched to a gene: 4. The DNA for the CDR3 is TGCGCCAGCAGCTTTGCGGGAGTAACCTACAATGAGCAGTTCTTC. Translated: CASSFAGVTYNEQFF. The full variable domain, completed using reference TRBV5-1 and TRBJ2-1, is KAGVTQTPRYLIKTRGQQVTLSCSPISGHRSVSWYQQTPGQGLQFLFEYFSETQRNKGNFPGRFSGRQFSNSRSEMNVSTLELGDSALYLCASSFAGVTYNEQFFGPGTRLTVL.

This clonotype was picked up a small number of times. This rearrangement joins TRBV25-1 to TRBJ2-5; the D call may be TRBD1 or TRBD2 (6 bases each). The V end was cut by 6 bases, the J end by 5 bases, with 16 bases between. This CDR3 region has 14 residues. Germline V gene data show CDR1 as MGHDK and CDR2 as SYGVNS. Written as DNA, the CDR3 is TGTGCCAGCAGCCCCCTCGTAGGGGGGGAGACCCAGTACTTC. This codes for CASSPLVGGETQYF.

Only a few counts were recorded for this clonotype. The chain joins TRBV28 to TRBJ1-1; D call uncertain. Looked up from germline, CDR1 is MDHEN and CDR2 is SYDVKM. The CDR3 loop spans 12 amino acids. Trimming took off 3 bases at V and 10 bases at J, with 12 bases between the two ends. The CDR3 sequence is CASSFRSPGAFF. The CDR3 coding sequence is TGTGCCAGCAGTTTTAGGTCCCCAGGAGCTTTCTTT.

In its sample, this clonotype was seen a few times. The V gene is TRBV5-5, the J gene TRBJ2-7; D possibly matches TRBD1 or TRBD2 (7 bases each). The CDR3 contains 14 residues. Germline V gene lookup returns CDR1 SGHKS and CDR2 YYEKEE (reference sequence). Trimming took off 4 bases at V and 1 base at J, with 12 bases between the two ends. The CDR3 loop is CASSTAGQSYEQYF. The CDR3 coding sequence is TGTGCCAGCAGCACAGCGGGACAGTCCTACGAGCAGTACTTC.

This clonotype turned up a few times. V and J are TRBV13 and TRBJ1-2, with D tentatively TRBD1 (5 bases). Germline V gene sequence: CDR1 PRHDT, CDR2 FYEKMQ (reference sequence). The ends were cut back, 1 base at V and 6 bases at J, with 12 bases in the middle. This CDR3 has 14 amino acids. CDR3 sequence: CASSLVAGRHGYTF. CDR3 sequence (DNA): TGTGCCAGCAGCTTAGTGGCAGGGAGACATGGCTACACCTTC.

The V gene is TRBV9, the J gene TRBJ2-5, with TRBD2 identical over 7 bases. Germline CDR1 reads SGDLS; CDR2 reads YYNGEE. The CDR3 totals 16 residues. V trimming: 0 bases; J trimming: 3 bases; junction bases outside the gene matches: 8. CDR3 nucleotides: TGTGCCAGCAGCGTAGGGGCTAGCGGAGCAAAAGAGACCCAGTACTTC. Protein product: CASSVGASGAKETQYF. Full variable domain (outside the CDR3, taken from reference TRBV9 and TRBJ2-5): DSGVTQTPKHLITATGQRVTLRCSPRSGDLSVYWYQQSLDQGLQFLIQYYNGEERAKGNILERFSAQQFPDLHSELNLSSLELGDSALYFCASSVGASGAKETQYFGPGTRLLVL.

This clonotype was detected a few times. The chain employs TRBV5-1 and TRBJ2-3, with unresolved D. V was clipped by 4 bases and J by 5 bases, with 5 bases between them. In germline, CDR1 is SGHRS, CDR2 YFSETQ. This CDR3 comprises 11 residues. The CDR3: CASSKKDTQYF. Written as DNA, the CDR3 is TGCGCCAGCAGCAAAAAAGATACGCAGTATTTT.

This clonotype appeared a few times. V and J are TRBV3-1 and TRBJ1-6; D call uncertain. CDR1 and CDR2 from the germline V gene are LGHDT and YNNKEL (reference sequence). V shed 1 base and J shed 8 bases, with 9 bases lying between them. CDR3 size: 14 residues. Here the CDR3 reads CASSQGTGDSPLHF. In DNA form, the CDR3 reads TGTGCCAGCAGCCAAGGGACGGGCGATTCACCCCTCCACTTT.

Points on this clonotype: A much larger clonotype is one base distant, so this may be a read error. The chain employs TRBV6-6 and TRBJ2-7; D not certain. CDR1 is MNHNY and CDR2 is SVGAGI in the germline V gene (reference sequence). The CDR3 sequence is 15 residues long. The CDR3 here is CVSSWAGGNSYEQYF. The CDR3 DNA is TGTGTCAGCAGCTGGGCCGGTGGTAACTCCTACGAGCAGTACTTC.

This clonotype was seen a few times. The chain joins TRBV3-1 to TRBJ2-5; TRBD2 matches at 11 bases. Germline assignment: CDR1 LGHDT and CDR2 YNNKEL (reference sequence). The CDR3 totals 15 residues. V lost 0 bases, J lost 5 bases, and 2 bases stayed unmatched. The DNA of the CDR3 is TGTGCCAGCAGCCAAGACGGGACTAGCGGCGAGACCCAGTACTTC. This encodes CASSQDGTSGETQYF.

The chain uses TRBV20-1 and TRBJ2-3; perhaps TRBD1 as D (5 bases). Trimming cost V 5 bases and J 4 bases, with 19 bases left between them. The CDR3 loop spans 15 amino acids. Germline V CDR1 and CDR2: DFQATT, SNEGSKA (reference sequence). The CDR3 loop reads CSAPGGPVGPDTQYF. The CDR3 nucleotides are TGCAGTGCTCCCGGTGGACCAGTGGGGCCAGATACGCAGTATTTT.

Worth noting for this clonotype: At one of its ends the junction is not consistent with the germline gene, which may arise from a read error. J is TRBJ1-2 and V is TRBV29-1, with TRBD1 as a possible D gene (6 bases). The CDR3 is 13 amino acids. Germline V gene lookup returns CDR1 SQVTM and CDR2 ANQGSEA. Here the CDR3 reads CGVREGQGYGYTF. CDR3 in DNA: TGCGGCGTCCGGGAGGGACAAGGCTATGGCTACACCTTC. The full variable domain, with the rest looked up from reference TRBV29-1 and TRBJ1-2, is SAVISQKPSRDICQRGTSLTIQCQVDSQVTMMFWYRQQPGQSLTLIATANQGSEATYESGFVIDKFPISRPNLTFSTLTVSNMSPEDSSIYLCGVREGQGYGYTFGSGTRLTVV.